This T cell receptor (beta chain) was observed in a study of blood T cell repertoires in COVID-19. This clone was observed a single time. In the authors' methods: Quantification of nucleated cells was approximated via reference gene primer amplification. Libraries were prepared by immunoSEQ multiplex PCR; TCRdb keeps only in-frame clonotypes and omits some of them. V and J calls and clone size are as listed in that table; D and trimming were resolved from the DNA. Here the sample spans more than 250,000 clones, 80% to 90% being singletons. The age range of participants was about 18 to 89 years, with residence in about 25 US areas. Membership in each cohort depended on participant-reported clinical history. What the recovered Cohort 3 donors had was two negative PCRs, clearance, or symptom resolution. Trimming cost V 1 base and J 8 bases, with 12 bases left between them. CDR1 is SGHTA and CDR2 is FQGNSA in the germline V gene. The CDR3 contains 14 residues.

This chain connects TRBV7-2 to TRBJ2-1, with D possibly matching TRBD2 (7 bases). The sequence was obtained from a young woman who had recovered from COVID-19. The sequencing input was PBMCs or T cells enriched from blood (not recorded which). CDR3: CASSLETGRDEQFF. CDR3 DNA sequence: TGTGCCAGCAGCTTAGAAACAGGGAGGGATGAGCAGTTCTTC.